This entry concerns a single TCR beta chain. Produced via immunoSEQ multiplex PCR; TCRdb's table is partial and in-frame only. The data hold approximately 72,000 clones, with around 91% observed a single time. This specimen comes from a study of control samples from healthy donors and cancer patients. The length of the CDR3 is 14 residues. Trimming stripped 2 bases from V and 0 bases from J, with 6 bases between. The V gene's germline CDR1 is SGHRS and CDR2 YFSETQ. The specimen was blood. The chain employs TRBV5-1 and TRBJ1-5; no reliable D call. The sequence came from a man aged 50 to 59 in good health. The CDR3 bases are TGCGCCAGCAGCTTTGATTATAGCAATCAGCCCCAGCATTTT. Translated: CASSFDYSNQPQHF. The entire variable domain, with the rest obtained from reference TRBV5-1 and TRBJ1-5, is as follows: KAGVTQTPRYLIKTRGQQVTLSCSPISGHRSVSWYQQTPGQGLQFLFEYFSETQRNKGNFPGRFSGRQFSNSRSEMNVSTLELGDSALYLCASSFDYSNQPQHFGDGTRLSIL.